The 6 T cell receptor beta chains below come from one sample, sequenced in a study of blood T cell repertoires in COVID-19. Data came from immunoSEQ multiplex PCR; TCRdb stores just in-frame clones and leaves some out. The repertoire holds over 150,000 clones, with approximately 80% as singletons. The sample consisted of peripheral blood. These receptors originate from a human donor in a cohort sampled during active COVID-19.

This chain joins TRBV7-9 and TRBJ2-7, with 11 positions matching TRBD2. V lost 1 base to trimming and J lost 7 bases; unmatched junction nucleotides: 9. CDR3 length equals 16 residues. Germline CDR1 is SEHNR and CDR2 is FQNEAQ (reference sequence). CDR3: CASSLVSSGRIYEQYF. CDR3 DNA: TGTGCCAGCAGCTTAGTGTCTAGCGGGAGGATTTATGAGCAGTACTTC.

Of note for this clone: The junction shows a germline mismatch at one end, possibly a read error. The CDR3 nucleotides are TGTGCCAGCAGGTTAGCGGGAGTACGTGAGCAGTTCTTC. This translates into CASRLAGVREQFF. The rearrangement joins TRBV7-2 to TRBJ2-1; 9 bases match TRBD2. Germline loops: CDR1 SGHTA, CDR2 FQGNSA. This CDR3 is 13 amino acids long.

The V call is TRBV5-1, the J call TRBJ2-7; 13 bases agree with TRBD2. Germline V lookup: CDR1 SGHRS, CDR2 YFSETQ. V shed 2 bases and J 0 bases; nucleotides not matched to a gene: 5. The CDR3 has 17 residues. CDR3 sequence (DNA): TGCGCCAGCAGCTTCTACGGACTAGCGGGAGACTCCTACGAGCAGTACTTC. This translates into CASSFYGLAGDSYEQYF. Using reference TRBV5-1 and TRBJ2-7 for the parts outside the CDR3, the full variable domain is KAGVTQTPRYLIKTRGQQVTLSCSPISGHRSVSWYQQTPGQGLQFLFEYFSETQRNKGNFPGRFSGRQFSNSRSEMNVSTLELGDSALYLCASSFYGLAGDSYEQYFGPGTRLTVT.

The chain links TRBV3-1 (or the pseudogene TRBV3-2) to TRBJ1-2; perhaps TRBD1 as D (5 bases). Germline CDR1 and CDR2: LGHDT and YNNKEL (reference sequence). Trimming removed 3 bases from V and 8 bases from J, with 19 bases in between. The CDR3 has 15 residues. This chain's CDR3 is CASSHHGSGVGGYTF. The DNA for the CDR3 is TGTGCCAGCAGCCACCACGGATCGGGGGTCGGGGGCTACACCTTC.

The V gene is TRBV5-5, the J gene TRBJ2-7; D tentatively reads TRBD1 or TRBD2 (5 bases each). Germline V gene sequence: CDR1 SGHKS, CDR2 YYEKEE (reference sequence). V lost 4 bases and J lost 3, with 17 bases in between. The CDR3 is 15 residues long. The CDR3 region has the DNA TGTGCCAGCAGCCTGGGGCCCGAGCGGAACTACGAGCAGTACTTC. It yields the protein CASSLGPERNYEQYF.

In this sample, this clone turned up a few times. The chain has TRBV28 and TRBJ2-7; 8 bases are shared with TRBD2. This CDR3 region has 18 residues. The V and J ends lost 4 bases and 4 bases, in that order; junction bases with no gene match: 18. The germline CDR1 and CDR2 sequences are MDHEN and SYDVKM. CDR3 in amino acids: CASSSPNPGSSGTYEQYF. The CDR3 nucleotides are TGTGCCAGCAGTTCTCCGAACCCTGGGAGTAGCGGGACTTACGAGCAGTACTTC.